This T cell receptor beta chain was identified in a study of OX40 agonist ivuxolimab in advanced cancers. Some clones are missing from TCRdb's copy, which holds only in-frame ones; the method was immunoSEQ multiplex PCR. This table holds over 10,000 clones, under 80% found once. This clone ranks as medium-sized (0.01 to 0.1%). The germline V gene encodes CDR1 MNHEY and CDR2 SVGAGI. After removal of 6 bases from V and 7 bases from J, the junction contained 9 bases not matched to a gene. The CDR3 length is 15 residues. With baseline, cycle 4 day 1, and cycle 7 day 1 as timepoints, blood was sampled. This TCR came from an adult with an advanced solid tumor such as melanoma, head and neck, liver or kidney cancer. The sample consisted of CD4+ or CD8+ T cells sorted from blood, taken in a trial of the OX40 agonist ivuxolimab. The chain uses TRBV6-5 and TRBJ2-1; 10 positions match TRBD2. This CDR3 is CASRTLAGEGNEQFF. The CDR3, as DNA: TGTGCCAGCAGAACGCTAGCGGGGGAGGGGAATGAGCAGTTCTTC.